The 5 T cell receptor beta chains listed next were all sequenced from one sample in a study of graft-versus-host responses after intestinal transplantation. This table comes from immunoSEQ multiplex PCR, and its TCRdb copy is limited to in-frame clones, with some not included. Of about 130,000 clones listed, 85% to 95% are singletons. No antigen is known for these receptors. The sample consisted of unstimulated CD4+ T cells sorted from spleen or lymph node cells, taken before intestinal transplant. These receptors were taken from a human donor who received an intestinal transplant.

This chain joins TRBV7-2 and TRBJ2-1, with TRBD1 matching over 8 bases. V was clipped by 5 bases and J by 9 bases; unmatched bases: 12. CDR3 size: 15 residues. The germline V gene encodes CDR1 SGHTA and CDR2 FQGNSA. The CDR3 protein is CASSPTGASGIEQFF. The CDR3 DNA is TGTGCCAGCAGCCCGACAGGGGCCTCGGGAATTGAGCAGTTCTTC.

This rearrangement joins TRBV5-4 to TRBJ2-3; D remains ambiguous. Trimming took 0 bases from V and 8 from J, leaving 7 bases between them. This CDR3 has 12 residues. The V gene's germline CDR1 is SGHNT and CDR2 YYREEE (reference sequence). The CDR3 bases are TGTGCCAGCAGCTTGGCCGAAGCTACGCAGTATTTT. Translating gives CASSLAEATQYF. The whole variable domain, filled in from reference TRBV5-4 and TRBJ2-3, reads ETGVTQSPTHLIKTRGQQVTLRCSSQSGHNTVSWYQQALGQGPQFIFQYYREEENGRGNFPPRFSGLQFPNYSSELNVNALELDDSALYLCASSLAEATQYFGPGTRLTVL.

This clone was counted once. The genes are TRBV28 and TRBJ2-7, with 9 bases matching TRBD2. Trimming cost V 4 bases and J 4 bases; bases outside gene matches: 14. The CDR3 runs 17 residues. Germline assignment: CDR1 MDHEN and CDR2 SYDVKM. CDR3 sequence: CASSSLRLAARGYEQYF. The CDR3 DNA sequence: TGTGCCAGCAGTTCCCTCCGACTAGCGGCCCGGGGGTACGAGCAGTACTTC. The full variable domain, with the rest looked up from reference TRBV28 and TRBJ2-7, is DVKVTQSSRYLVKRTGEKVFLECVQDMDHENMFWYRQDPGLGLRLIYFSYDVKMKEKGDIPEGYSVSREKKERFSLILESASTNQTSMYLCASSSLRLAARGYEQYFGPGTRLTVT.

The rearrangement joins TRBV5-4 to TRBJ2-7; D perhaps matches TRBD2 (6 bases). CDR3 length: 14 residues. Germline assignment: CDR1 SGHNT and CDR2 YYREEE (reference sequence). V shed 2 bases and J shed 0 bases, with 9 bases lying between them. The CDR3 sequence: CASSFAGSSYEQYF. The CDR3, as DNA: TGTGCCAGCAGCTTTGCCGGGAGCTCCTACGAGCAGTACTTC.

The chain carries TRBV6-1 and TRBJ1-2; no definite D call. The CDR3 has 14 amino acids. With 4 bases removed from V and 4 bases from J, the gap between germline ends came to 13 bases. CDR1 is MNHNS, CDR2 SASEGT, per germline. CDR3 sequence (DNA): TGTGCCAGCAGTGGGGCGGCAAGTGGCTATGGCTACACCTTC. It encodes CASSGAASGYGYTF.